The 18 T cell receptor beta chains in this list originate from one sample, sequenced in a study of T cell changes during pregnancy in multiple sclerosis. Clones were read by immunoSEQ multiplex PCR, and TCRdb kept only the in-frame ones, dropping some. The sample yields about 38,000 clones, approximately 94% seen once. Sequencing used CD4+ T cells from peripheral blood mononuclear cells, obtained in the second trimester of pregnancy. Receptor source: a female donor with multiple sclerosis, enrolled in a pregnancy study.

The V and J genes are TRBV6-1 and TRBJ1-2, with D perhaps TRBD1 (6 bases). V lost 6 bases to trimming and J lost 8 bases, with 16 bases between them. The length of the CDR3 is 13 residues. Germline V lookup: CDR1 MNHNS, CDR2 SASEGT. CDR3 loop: CASRTQGFEGYTF. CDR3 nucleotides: TGTGCCAGCAGGACACAGGGCTTTGAGGGCTACACCTTC.

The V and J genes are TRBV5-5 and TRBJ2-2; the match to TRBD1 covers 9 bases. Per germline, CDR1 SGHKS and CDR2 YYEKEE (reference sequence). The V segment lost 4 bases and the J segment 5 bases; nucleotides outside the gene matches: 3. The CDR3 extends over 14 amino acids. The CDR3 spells CASSGQGTTGELFF. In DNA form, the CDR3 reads TGTGCCAGCAGCGGACAGGGGACTACCGGGGAGCTGTTTTTT.

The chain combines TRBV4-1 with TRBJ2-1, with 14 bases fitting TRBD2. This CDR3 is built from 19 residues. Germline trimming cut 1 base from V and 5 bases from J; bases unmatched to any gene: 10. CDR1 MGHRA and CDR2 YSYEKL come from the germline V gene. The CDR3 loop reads CASSQGLGGLAGGNNEQFF. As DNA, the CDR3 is TGCGCCAGCAGCCAAGGGTTGGGCGGACTAGCGGGGGGAAACAATGAGCAGTTCTTC.

The CDR3 region is CASRTVQGFGYQPQHF. The CDR3 DNA reads TGTGCCAGCAGAACAGTACAGGGTTTTGGCTATCAGCCCCAGCATTTT. The rearrangement uses TRBV7-7 and TRBJ1-5; TRBD1 might be the D (6 bases). The length of the CDR3 is 16 residues. Germline V lookup: CDR1 SSHAT, CDR2 FNYEAQ (reference sequence). Trimming left V 6 bases short and J 5 bases short, with 20 bases between.

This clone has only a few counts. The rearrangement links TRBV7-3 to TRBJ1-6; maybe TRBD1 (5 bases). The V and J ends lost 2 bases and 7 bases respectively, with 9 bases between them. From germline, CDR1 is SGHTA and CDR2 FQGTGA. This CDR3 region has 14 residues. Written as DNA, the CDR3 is TGTGCCAGCAGCTTATCGGGACTCAATTCACCCCTCCACTTT. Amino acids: CASSLSGLNSPLHF.

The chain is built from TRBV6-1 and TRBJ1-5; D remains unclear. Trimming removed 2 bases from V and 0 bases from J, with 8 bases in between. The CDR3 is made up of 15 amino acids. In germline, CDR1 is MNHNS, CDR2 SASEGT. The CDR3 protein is CASSEPSDSNQPQHF. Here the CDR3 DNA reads TGTGCCAGCAGTGAACCGTCAGATAGCAATCAGCCCCAGCATTTT.

The CDR3 bases are TGTGCCAGCAGCCTAGAAGTCGAGGTCGAGCAGTTCTTC. It encodes CASSLEVEVEQFF. The V and J genes are TRBV7-8 and TRBJ2-1; D gene uncertain. V lost 5 bases and J 10 bases, leaving 15 bases between the germline ends. The CDR3 has 13 amino acids. Germline CDR1 and CDR2: SGHVS and FQNEAQ.

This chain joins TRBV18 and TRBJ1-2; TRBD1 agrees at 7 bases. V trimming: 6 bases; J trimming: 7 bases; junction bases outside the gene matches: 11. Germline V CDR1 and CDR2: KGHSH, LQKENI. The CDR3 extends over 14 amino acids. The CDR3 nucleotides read TGTGCCAGCTCGTCTTCGGGACAGTCTTTTGGCTACACCTTC. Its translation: CASSSSGQSFGYTF.

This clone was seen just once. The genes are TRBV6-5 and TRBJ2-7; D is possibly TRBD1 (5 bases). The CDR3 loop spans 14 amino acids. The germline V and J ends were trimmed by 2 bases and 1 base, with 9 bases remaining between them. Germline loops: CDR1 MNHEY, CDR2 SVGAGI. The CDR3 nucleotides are TGTGCCAGCAGTTACGGGGCGTCTTCCTACGAGCAGTACTTC. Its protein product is CASSYGASSYEQYF.

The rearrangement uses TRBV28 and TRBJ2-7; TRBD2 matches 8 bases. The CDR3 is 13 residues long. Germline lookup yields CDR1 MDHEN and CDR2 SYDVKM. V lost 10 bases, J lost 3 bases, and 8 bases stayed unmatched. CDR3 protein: CATKTSANYEQYF. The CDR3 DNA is TGTGCCACCAAGACTAGCGCGAACTACGAGCAGTACTTC.

The CDR3 DNA follows: TGTGCCAGCAGGACAGAGCTATACGAGCAGTACTTC. Its protein is CASRTELYEQYF. This chain connects TRBV2 to TRBJ2-7; D might be TRBD1 (5 bases). V was clipped by 6 bases and J by 4 bases, with 10 bases between them. Germline V lookup: CDR1 SNHLY, CDR2 FYNNEI. The CDR3 has 12 residues.

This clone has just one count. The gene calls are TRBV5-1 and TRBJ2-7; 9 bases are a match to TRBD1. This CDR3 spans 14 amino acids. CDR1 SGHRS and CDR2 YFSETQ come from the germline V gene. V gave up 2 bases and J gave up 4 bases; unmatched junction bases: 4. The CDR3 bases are TGCGCCAGCAGCTTAGACGGACAGGGGTACGAGCAGTACTTC. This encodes CASSLDGQGYEQYF.

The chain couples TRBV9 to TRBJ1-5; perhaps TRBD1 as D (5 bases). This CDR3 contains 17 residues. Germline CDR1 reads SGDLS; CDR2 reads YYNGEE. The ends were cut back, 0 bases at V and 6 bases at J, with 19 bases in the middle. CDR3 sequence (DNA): TGTGCCAGCAGCGTAGGAGACAGCACAAGCCCAAGTCAGCCCCAGCATTTT. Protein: CASSVGDSTSPSQPQHF.

The CDR3 loop reads CASSYSAGGSNEQFF. The CDR3 DNA is TGTGCCAGCAGCTACTCAGCGGGAGGGAGCAATGAGCAGTTCTTC. The rearrangement uses TRBV27 and TRBJ2-1, with 10 bases aligning to TRBD2. Per the germline V gene, CDR1 is MNHEY and CDR2 is SMNVEV (reference sequence). J was trimmed by 6 bases and V by 6 bases; bases with no gene match: 8. This CDR3 contains 15 residues.

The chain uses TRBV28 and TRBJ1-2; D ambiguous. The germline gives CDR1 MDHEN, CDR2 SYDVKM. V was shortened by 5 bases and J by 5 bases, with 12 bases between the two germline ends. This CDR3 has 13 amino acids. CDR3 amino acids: CASSETRFYGYTF. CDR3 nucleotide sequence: TGTGCCAGCAGTGAAACTAGGTTTTATGGCTACACCTTC.

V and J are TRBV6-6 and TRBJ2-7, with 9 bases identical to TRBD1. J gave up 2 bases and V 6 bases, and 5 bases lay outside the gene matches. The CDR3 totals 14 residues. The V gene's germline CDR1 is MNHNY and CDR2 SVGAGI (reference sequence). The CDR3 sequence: CASSTGGLTYEQYF. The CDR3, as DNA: TGTGCCAGCAGCACAGGGGGCTTAACCTACGAGCAGTACTTC.

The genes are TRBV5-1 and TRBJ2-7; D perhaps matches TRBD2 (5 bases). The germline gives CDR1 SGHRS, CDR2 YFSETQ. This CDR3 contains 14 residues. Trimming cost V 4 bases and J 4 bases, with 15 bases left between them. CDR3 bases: TGCGCCAGCAGCCTGACTTCGGGGATTTACGAGCAGTACTTC. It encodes CASSLTSGIYEQYF.

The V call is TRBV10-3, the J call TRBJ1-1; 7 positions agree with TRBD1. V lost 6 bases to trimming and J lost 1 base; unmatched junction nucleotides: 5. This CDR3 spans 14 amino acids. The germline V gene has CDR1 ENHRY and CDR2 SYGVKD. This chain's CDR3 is CAISQGQKNTEAFF. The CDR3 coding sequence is TGTGCCATCAGCCAGGGACAGAAGAACACTGAAGCTTTCTTT.